A single sample is the source of the 20 T cell receptor beta chains below, sequenced in a study of CD8+ T cells in alopecia areata. A panel of CD4, CD8alpha, NKG2D, NKG2ACE and other markers served to sort pooled cutaneous lymph node cells. Following RNA extraction, reverse transcription yielded cDNA that acted as the sequencing template. Sequencing was performed with immunoSEQ multiplex PCR; in TCRdb, only in-frame clones are kept and a portion is missing. The specimen has 270,000 or so clones, none found just once. Sequencing was carried out using CD4+ T cells sorted from a lymph node. The receptor source for this set is a C3H/HeJ mouse with alopecia areata. The strain's MHC haplotype is H2-k.

This clone has only a few counts. Germline and genes here are mouse. The sequenced fragment ends 4 residues before the CDR3 boundary, so the rest is inferred from the germline J gene. The genes are TRBV13-3 and TRBJ2-1; D is possibly TRBD1 (7 bases). CDR3 length: 15 amino acids. Trimming cost V 2 bases and J 2 bases, with 11 bases left between them. Germline V CDR1 and CDR2: NNHDY, SYVADS. The CDR3 loop reads CASSEFRGDYAEQFF. The CDR3 bases that were read are TGTGCCAGCAGTGAGTTCAGGGGGGACTATGCT.

As regards this clone: Mouse gene names apply. Here the CDR3 reads CASGDLGVATGQLYF. The CDR3 DNA, read in part, is TGTGCCAGCGGTGACCTGGGGGTGGCCACCGGG. The J gene is TRBJ2-2, the V gene TRBV13-2, with 7 bases matching TRBD2. The CDR3 end falls 4 residues outside the read, so it is completed with the germline J gene. CDR1 and CDR2 from the germline V gene are NNHNN and SYGAGS (reference sequence). This CDR3 is 15 amino acids long. J was trimmed by 4 bases and V by 2 bases; bases with no gene match: 5.

Concerning this clone: Here the gene names and germline are mouse. The CDR3 extends 4 residues past the end of the read, so its final part is completed from the germline J gene. The V call is TRBV13-1, the J call TRBJ2-2; 7 bases match TRBD2. Germline CDR1 NSHNY, CDR2 SYGAGN. Trimming at V came to 0 bases and at J to 3 bases, leaving 2 bases not matched to a gene. The CDR3 spans 15 residues. The CDR3 bases that were read are TGTGCCAGCAGTGATGGACTGGGATACACCGGG. Its translation is CASSDGLGYTG. Given in full, the CDR3 is CASSDGLGYTGQLYF.

As to this clone: Mouse gene names apply. Read data end 4 residues before the CDR3 end; the end is taken from the germline J gene. The chain recombines TRBV19 with TRBJ2-1; weak D call: TRBD2 (5 bases). The CDR3 covers 12 residues. The V gene lost 6 bases and the J gene lost 4 bases, with 8 bases spanning the gap. CDR1 FNHDT and CDR2 SITEND come from the germline V gene (reference sequence). The CDR3 loop is CASKVGYAEQFF. The CDR3 DNA, read in part, is TGTGCCAGCAAGGTGGGGTATGCT. The entire variable domain, with the rest obtained from reference TRBV19 and TRBJ2-1, is as follows: GGIITQTPKFLIGQEGQKLTLKCQQNFNHDTMYWYRQDSGKGLRLIYYSITENDLQKGDLSEGYDASREKKSSFSLTVTSAQKNEMAVFLCASKVGYAEQFFGPGTRLTVL.

This clone has only a few counts. Gene names are mouse gene names. Read sequence stops 4 residues before the CDR3 end, and the germline J gene provides the missing end. The sample holds other DNA sequences that translate to the same CDR3. This rearrangement joins TRBV13-3 to TRBJ2-3; 9 bases are shared with TRBD1. Germline trimming cut 0 bases from V and 3 bases from J; bases unmatched to any gene: 2. The CDR3 has 15 amino acids. Germline V gives CDR1 NNHDY, CDR2 SYVADS. The CDR3: CASSDDRGRAETLYF. CDR3 DNA (partial): TGTGCCAGCAGTGATGACAGGGGGCGAGCAGAA.

In its sample, this clone was seen many times. Mouse names are used for the genes. Read coverage stops 4 residues before the CDR3 terminus; the germline J gene supplies the remainder. Other DNA sequences in this specimen translate into the identical CDR3. This chain links TRBV1 with TRBJ2-2, with 9 positions matching TRBD1. Losses at the gene ends were 3 bases for V and 6 bases for J; bases not matched to a gene: 2. Germline-derived CDR1 and CDR2 are NSQYPW and LRSPGD (reference sequence). The CDR3 contains 14 residues. The chain's CDR3 is CTCSAGTGPGQLYF. The covered CDR3 bases are TGCACCTGCAGTGCCGGGACAGGGCCCGGG.

This clone appeared a few times. The gene names here belong to mouse. The read gets to within 4 residues of the CDR3 end, and the germline J gene fills in the rest. The gene calls are TRBV31 and TRBJ1-1, with D uncertain. Germline V gene lookup returns CDR1 GKSSPN and CDR2 SITVG. The CDR3 covers 12 residues. CDR3 DNA (partial): TGTGCCTGGAGTCTCCGCAGTACA. The encoded protein is CAWSLRST. The whole CDR3 protein reads CAWSLRSTEVFF.

This clone was detected a few times. The genes are named according to mouse. The read terminates 4 residues ahead of where the CDR3 ends, so the germline J gene completes it. The gene calls are TRBV1 and TRBJ2-4; the D gene is possibly TRBD2 (6 bases). With 1 base removed from V and 2 bases from J, the gap between germline ends came to 10 bases. This CDR3 comprises 15 residues. Germline V gene sequence: CDR1 NSQYPW, CDR2 LRSPGD (reference sequence). The sequenced CDR3 bases are TGCACCTGCAGTGCAGGGGGGGTGGTTCAAAAC. This translates into CTCSAGGVVQN. The entire CDR3 protein reads CTCSAGGVVQNTLYF.

This clone was found a few times. The gene names here belong to mouse. The CDR3 extends 4 residues past the end of the read, so its final part is completed from the germline J gene. In the same sample, other DNA sequences code for this CDR3. The chain has TRBV19 and TRBJ2-2; 7 bases agree with TRBD1. The junction had 1 base not matched to a gene; V was cut back by 1 base and J by 1 base. Germline CDR1 FNHDT, CDR2 SITEND (reference sequence). There are 15 residues in the CDR3. The CDR3 is CASSIPGGNTGQLYF. CDR3 DNA (partial): TGTGCCAGCAGTATACCAGGGGGAAACACCGGG.

Points on this clone: Here the gene names and germline are mouse. The read comes to an end 4 residues before the CDR3 does, leaving the germline J gene to fill in the end. V gene TRBV13-1 combines with J gene TRBJ1-2; the D is unclear. V gave up 1 base and J gave up 2 bases, with 6 bases separating them. The germline CDR1 and CDR2 sequences are NSHNY and SYGAGN. The CDR3 totals 13 residues. Incomplete CDR3 DNA: TGTGCCAGCAGTGATCTTCCCAACTCC. Translated: CASSDLPNS. The full CDR3 protein reads CASSDLPNSDYTF.

Turning to this clone: Germline and genes here are mouse. The CDR3 end falls 4 residues outside the read, so it is completed with the germline J gene. This sequence joins TRBV17 and TRBJ2-7; possibly TRBD2 for D (5 bases). The V end was cut by 3 bases, the J end by 0 bases, with 6 bases between. CDR1 and CDR2 from the germline V gene are MNHDT and YYDKIL. CDR3 size: 13 residues. Here the CDR3 reads CASSSLGSYEQYF. The DNA read from the CDR3 is TGTGCTAGCAGTAGTCTGGGCTCCTAT.

In this sample, this clone turned up a few times. Mouse gene names and germline throughout. The read ends 3 residues shy of where the CDR3 ends; the end is completed using the germline J gene. The J gene is TRBJ1-6, the V gene TRBV19; TRBD1 aligns across 7 bases. TRBJ1-6 is classed as an ORF, of uncertain function. V was clipped by 2 bases and J by 8 bases; unmatched bases: 4. CDR3 length: 14 amino acids. Germline V gene lookup returns CDR1 FNHDT and CDR2 SITEND (reference sequence). CDR3 in amino acids: CASSIHRGDSPLYF. CDR3 DNA (partial): TGTGCCAGCAGTATCCACAGGGGTGATTCGCCC.

This clone was counted only a few times. The genes are named according to mouse. The read is 4 residues too short to cover the CDR3 end, so that end is filled in from the germline J gene. This rearrangement joins TRBV31 to TRBJ2-3; TRBD2 is a possible D gene (5 bases). CDR3 length equals 14 residues. Germline assignment: CDR1 GKSSPN and CDR2 SITVG. V gave up 2 bases and J gave up 1 base, with 10 bases separating them. The sequenced part of the CDR3 DNA is TGTGCCTGGAGTGGGTATGGGGGTGCAGAA. This sequence encodes CAWSGYGGAE. The entire CDR3 sequence reads CAWSGYGGAETLYF. Combining the CDR3 with reference TRBV31 and TRBJ2-3 gives the whole variable domain AQTIHQWPVAEIKAVGSPLSLGCTIKGKSSPNLYWYWQATGGTLQQLFYSITVGQVESVVQLNLSASRPKDDQFILSTEKLLLSHSGFYLCAWSGYGGAETLYFGSGTRLTVL.

In regard to this clone: The listed genes are named as in mouse. The CDR3 goes on 4 residues after the read ends, and that part is filled in from the germline J gene. This chain joins TRBV17 and TRBJ2-7; 11 positions agree with TRBD1. The germline CDR1 and CDR2 sequences are MNHDT and YYDKIL. CDR3 length equals 15 residues. The CDR3: CASRKTGQGADEQYF. Partial CDR3 DNA: TGTGCTAGCAGGAAGACCGGACAGGGGGCGGAT.

This clone was recorded a few times. Genes and germline come from the mouse. Read sequence stops 4 residues before the CDR3 end, and the germline J gene provides the missing end. V usage is TRBV19 and J usage is TRBJ2-2; D is unclear. CDR1 is FNHDT, CDR2 SITEND, per germline (reference sequence). CDR3 length: 12 residues. Trimming pared 5 bases from V and 4 bases from J, leaving 6 bases between. CDR3 DNA (partial): TGTGCCAGCAGCCCCAGCACCGGG. Its translation: CASSPSTG. The entire CDR3 sequence reads CASSPSTGQLYF.

This clone was counted a few times. Mouse gene names apply. From the germline J gene comes the end of the CDR3, since the read stops 4 residues before it. This sequence joins TRBV13-2 and TRBJ2-5, with unresolved D. The CDR3 extends over 13 amino acids. Germline V gene sequence: CDR1 NNHNN, CDR2 SYGAGS (reference sequence). V was cut by 0 bases and J by 1 base, with 3 bases left in between. CDR3 DNA, as far as it was read: TGTGCCAGCGGTGATGTGGACCAAGAC. Translated: CASGDVDQD. The CDR3 reads in full as CASGDVDQDTQYF.

This clone was detected many times. These gene names are mouse names. The read comes to an end 4 residues before the CDR3 does, leaving the germline J gene to fill in the end. Additional DNA sequences in this sample encode the identical CDR3. The chain couples TRBV17 to TRBJ2-1, with a weak D call TRBD2 (6 bases). This CDR3 has 14 residues. Deletions cut 2 bases from V and 2 bases from J, with 7 bases between. CDR1 MNHDT and CDR2 YYDKIL come from the germline V gene. CDR3 amino acids: CASSRLGYYAEQFF. CDR3 DNA, as far as it was read: TGTGCTAGCAGTAGACTGGGGTACTATGCT. Full variable domain (outside the CDR3, taken from reference TRBV17 and TRBJ2-1): DTTVKQNPRYKLARVGKPVNLICSQTMNHDTMYWYQKKPNQAPKLLLFYYDKILNREADTFEKFQSSRPNNSFCSLYIGSAGLEYSAMYLCASSRLGYYAEQFFGPGTRLTVL.

Remarks on this clone: Gene and germline names: mouse. The observed sequence ends 4 residues before the CDR3 terminus, with the missing tail filled in from the germline J gene. This specimen includes other DNA sequences encoding the same CDR3. The chain joins TRBV1 to TRBJ2-1; no reliable D call. The CDR3 is made up of 13 amino acids. Germline CDR1 and CDR2: NSQYPW and LRSPGD (reference sequence). V lost 3 bases and J lost 3, with 6 bases in between. The CDR3: CTCSAAVYAEQFF. The sequenced CDR3 bases are TGCACCTGCAGTGCTGCAGTCTATGCT.

This clone was recorded a few times. Germline and genes here are mouse. The read ends 4 residues shy of where the CDR3 ends; the end is completed using the germline J gene. In the same sample, other DNA sequences code for this CDR3. The chain joins TRBV1 to TRBJ1-1, with D tentatively TRBD1 (6 bases). Germline V gene lookup returns CDR1 NSQYPW and CDR2 LRSPGD (reference sequence). The CDR3 runs 12 residues. CDR3 DNA, as far as it was read: TGCACCTGCAGTGCAGGGACAGCA. It translates to CTCSAGTA. The whole CDR3 sequence reads CTCSAGTAEVFF.

This clone was seen only a few times. The genes and germline here are from mouse. The CDR3 goes on 4 residues after the read ends, and that part is filled in from the germline J gene. The chain recombines TRBV13-1 with TRBJ2-2; TRBD1 matches at 9 bases. The CDR3 is 16 residues long. Trimming cost V 4 bases and J 1 base; bases outside gene matches: 5. Germline CDR1 reads NSHNY; CDR2 reads SYGAGN. This chain's CDR3 is CASSHRDRVNTGQLYF. Partial CDR3 DNA: TGTGCCAGCAGTCACCGGGACAGGGTAAACACCGGG.